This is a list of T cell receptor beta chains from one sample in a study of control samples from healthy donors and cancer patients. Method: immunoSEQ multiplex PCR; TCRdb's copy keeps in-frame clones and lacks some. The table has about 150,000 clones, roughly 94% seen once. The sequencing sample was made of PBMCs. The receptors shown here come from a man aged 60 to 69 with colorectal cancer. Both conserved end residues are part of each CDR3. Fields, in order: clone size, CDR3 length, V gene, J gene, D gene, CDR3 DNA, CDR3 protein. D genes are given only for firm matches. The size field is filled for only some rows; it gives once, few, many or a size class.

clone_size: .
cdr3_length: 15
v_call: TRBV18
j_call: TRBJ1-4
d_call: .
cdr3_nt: TGTGCCAGCTCACCAGAGGGGATTATAGATGAAAAACTGTTTTTT
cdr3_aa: CASSPEGIIDEKLFF

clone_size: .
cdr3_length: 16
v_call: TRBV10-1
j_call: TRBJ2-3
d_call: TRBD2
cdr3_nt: TGCGCCAGCAGTAACCCGGGAGCGGGATTCACAGATACGCAGTATTTT
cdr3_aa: CASSNPGAGFTDTQYF

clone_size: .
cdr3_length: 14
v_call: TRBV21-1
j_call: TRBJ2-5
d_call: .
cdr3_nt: TGTGCCAGCAGAGAGGGGGGATCCAAAGAGACCCAGTACTTC
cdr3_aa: CASREGGSKETQYF

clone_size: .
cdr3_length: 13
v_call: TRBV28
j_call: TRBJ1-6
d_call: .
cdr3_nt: TGTGCCAGCAGTTTCAGGGGTGGGTCACCCCTCCACTTT
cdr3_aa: CASSFRGGSPLHF

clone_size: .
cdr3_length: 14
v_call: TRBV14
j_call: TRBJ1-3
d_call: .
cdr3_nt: TGTGCCAGCAGCTATTTCTTCTCTGGAAACACCATATATTTT
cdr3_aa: CASSYFFSGNTIYF

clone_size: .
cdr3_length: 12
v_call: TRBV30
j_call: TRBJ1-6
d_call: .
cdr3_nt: TGTGCCTGGACAAGGGATAATTCACCCCTCCACTTT
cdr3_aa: CAWTRDNSPLHF

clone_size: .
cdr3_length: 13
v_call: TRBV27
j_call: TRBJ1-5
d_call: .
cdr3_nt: TGTGCCAGCAGTCCGGCGGGTAGAAAGCCCCAGCATTTT
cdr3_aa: CASSPAGRKPQHF

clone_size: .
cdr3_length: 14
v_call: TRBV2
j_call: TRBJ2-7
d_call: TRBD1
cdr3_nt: TGTGCCAGCAGTGAAACGGACAGGGCCTACGAGCAGTACTTC
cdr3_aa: CASSETDRAYEQYF

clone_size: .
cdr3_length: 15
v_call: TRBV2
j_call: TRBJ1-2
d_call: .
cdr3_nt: TGTGCCAGCAGTGAAAGGGTTTCGACAGGTTCTGGCTACACCTTC
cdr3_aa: CASSERVSTGSGYTF

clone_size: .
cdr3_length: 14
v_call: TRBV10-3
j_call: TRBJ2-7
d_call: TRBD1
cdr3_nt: TGTGCCATCAGTGAAACAGGGGGGAGCTACGAGCAGTACTTC
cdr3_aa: CAISETGGSYEQYF

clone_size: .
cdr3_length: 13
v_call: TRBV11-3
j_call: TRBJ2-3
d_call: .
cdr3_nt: TGTGCCAGCAGCCCTGGTTCAGCGGATACGCAGTATTTT
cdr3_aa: CASSPGSADTQYF

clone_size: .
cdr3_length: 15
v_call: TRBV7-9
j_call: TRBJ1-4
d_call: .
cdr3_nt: TGTGCCAGCAGCCCTCCCGGGACCGCCAATGAAAAACTGTTTTTT
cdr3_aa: CASSPPGTANEKLFF

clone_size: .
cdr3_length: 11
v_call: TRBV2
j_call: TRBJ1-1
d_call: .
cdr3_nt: TGTGCCACCAACAGGGACACTGAAGCTTTCTTT
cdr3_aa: CATNRDTEAFF

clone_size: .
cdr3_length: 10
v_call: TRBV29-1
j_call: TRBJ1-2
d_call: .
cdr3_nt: TGCAGCGTTGAAAACTATGGCTACACCTTC
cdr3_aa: CSVENYGYTF

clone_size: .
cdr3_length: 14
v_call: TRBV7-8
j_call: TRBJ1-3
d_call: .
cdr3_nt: TGTGCCAGCAGGATAGCAGGGGCTGGAAACACCATATATTTT
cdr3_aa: CASRIAGAGNTIYF

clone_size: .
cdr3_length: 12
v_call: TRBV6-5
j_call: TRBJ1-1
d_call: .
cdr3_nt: TGTGCCGGAACAGCATCGGGCACTGAAGCTTTCTTT
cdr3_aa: CAGTASGTEAFF

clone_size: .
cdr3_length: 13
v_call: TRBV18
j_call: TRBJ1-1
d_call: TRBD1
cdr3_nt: TGTGCCAGCTCACCAGGACAGGGAGACGAAGCTTTCTTT
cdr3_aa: CASSPGQGDEAFF

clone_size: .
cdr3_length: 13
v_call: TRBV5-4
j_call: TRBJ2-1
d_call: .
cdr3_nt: TGTGCCAGCAGCTTGCCAACAGACAATGAGCAGTTCTTC
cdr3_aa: CASSLPTDNEQFF

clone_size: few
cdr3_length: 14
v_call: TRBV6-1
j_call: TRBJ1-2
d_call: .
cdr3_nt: TGTGCCAGCAGTGAAGCTCAGGCGGCGGGTGGCTACACCTTC
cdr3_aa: CASSEAQAAGGYTF

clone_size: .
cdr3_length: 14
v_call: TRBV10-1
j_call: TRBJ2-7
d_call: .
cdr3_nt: TGCGCCAGCAGAAGACACTTGGGGCTCTACGAGCAGTACTTC
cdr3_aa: CASRRHLGLYEQYF

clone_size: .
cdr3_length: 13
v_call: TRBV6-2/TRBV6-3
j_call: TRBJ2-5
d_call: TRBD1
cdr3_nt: TGTGCCAGCAGTTACCGGGACAGGGGTACCCAGTACTTC
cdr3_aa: CASSYRDRGTQYF

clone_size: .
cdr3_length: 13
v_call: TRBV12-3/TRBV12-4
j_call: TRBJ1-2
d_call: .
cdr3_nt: TGTGCCAGCAGTTTAGCGGTAGCCGGTGGCTACACCTTC
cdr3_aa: CASSLAVAGGYTF

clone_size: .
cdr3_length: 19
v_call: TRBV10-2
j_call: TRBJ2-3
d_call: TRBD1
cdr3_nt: TGCGCCAGCAGTGAGAGGGGGGGGACAGGGGGCTTTTTTGTAGATACGCAGTATTTT
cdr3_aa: CASSERGGTGGFFVDTQYF

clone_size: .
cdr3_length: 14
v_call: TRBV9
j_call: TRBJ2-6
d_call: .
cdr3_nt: TGTGCCAGCAGCCCTAGGACGGGGGCCAACGTCCTGACTTTC
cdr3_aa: CASSPRTGANVLTF

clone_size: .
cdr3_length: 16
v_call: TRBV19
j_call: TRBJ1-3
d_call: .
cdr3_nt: TGTGCCAGTAGTTCCTACACAGGTCACTCTGGAAACACCATATATTTT
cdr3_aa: CASSSYTGHSGNTIYF

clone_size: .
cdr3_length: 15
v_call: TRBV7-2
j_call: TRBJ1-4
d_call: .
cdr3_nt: TGTGCCAGCAGCTTAGGGGGGGGAATAAATGAAAAACTGTTTTTT
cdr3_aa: CASSLGGGINEKLFF

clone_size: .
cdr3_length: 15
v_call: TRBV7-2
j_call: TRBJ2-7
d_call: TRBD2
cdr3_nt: TGTGCCAGCAGCTTAGCGTGGGGGGGAGACTACGAGCAGTACTTC
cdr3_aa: CASSLAWGGDYEQYF

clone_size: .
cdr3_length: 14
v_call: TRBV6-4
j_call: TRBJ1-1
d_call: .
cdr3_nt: TGTGCCAGCAGAAACTCGGACAGGAACACTGAAGCTTTCTTT
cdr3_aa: CASRNSDRNTEAFF

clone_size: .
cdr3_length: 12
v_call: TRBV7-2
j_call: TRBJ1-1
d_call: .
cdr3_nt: TGTGCCAGCAGCCGGGTGGACACTGAAGCTTTCTTT
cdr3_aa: CASSRVDTEAFF

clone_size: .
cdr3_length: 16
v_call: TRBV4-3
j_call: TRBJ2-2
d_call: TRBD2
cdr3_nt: TGCGCCAGCAGCCAGCTAGCGGGGGAGCACACCGGGGAGCTGTTTTTT
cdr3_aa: CASSQLAGEHTGELFF

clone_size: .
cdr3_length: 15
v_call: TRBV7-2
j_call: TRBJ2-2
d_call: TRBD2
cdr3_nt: TGTGCCAGCAGCTTAGAACTAGCGGGAGCTCAGCAGCTGTTTTTT
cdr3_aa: CASSLELAGAQQLFF

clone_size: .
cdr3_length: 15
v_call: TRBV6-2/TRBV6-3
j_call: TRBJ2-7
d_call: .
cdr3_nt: TGTGCCAGCAGTCTTGACTACGCTATCTCCTACGAGCAGTACTTC
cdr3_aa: CASSLDYAISYEQYF

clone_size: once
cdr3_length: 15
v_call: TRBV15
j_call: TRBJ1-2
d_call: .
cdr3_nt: TGTGCCACCAGCAGAGATACGGCAGCGGGAAGGGGCTACACCTTC
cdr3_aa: CATSRDTAAGRGYTF

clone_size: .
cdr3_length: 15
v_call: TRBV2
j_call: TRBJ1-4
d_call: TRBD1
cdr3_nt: TGTGCCAGCAGCAGTAGGACAGGGGAAGAACAAAAACTGTTTTTT
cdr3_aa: CASSSRTGEEQKLFF

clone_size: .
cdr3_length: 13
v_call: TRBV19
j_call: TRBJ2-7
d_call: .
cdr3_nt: TGTGCCAGTAGTACAGCAGGGTACTACGAGCAGTACTTC
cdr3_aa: CASSTAGYYEQYF

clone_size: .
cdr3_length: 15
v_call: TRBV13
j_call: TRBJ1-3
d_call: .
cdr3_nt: TGTGCCAGCAGCAAGGAGCAGGGATCTGGAAACACCATATATTTT
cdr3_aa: CASSKEQGSGNTIYF

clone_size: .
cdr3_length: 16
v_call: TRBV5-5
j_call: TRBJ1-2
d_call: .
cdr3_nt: TGTGCCAGCAGCTTGATTGGGACGGAGACTAACTATGGCTACACCTTC
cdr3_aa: CASSLIGTETNYGYTF

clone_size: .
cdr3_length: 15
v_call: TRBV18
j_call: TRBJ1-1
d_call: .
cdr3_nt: TGTGCCAGCTCACCAAGAGGGGAAGTGAACACTGAAGCTTTCTTT
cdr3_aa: CASSPRGEVNTEAFF

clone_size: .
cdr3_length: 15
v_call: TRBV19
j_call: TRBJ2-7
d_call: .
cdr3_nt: TGTGCCAGTAGCTCCTCGGGGGCCCTACTCTACGAGCAGTACTTC
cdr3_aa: CASSSSGALLYEQYF

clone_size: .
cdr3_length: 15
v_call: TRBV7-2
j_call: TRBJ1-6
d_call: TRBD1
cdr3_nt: TGTGCCAGCAGCTCGGGGACAGGGCCCAATTCACCCCTCCACTTT
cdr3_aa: CASSSGTGPNSPLHF

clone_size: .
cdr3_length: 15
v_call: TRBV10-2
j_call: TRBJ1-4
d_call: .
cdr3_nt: TGCGCCAGCAGTACCCCCGGGGGCCCTAATGAAAAACTGTTTTTT
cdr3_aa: CASSTPGGPNEKLFF

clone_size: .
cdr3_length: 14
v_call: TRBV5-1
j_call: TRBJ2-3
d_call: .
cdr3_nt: TGCGCCAGCAGCTTAAACAGGGTAACCGATACGCAGTATTTT
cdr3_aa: CASSLNRVTDTQYF

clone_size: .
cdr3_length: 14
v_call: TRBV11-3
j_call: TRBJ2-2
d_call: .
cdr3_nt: TGTGCCAGCAGCTTAGATCGTGACACCGGGGAGCTGTTTTTT
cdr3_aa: CASSLDRDTGELFF

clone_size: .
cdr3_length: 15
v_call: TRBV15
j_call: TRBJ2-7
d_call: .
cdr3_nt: TGTGCCACCAGCAGAGATCTGGCGTTATTCTACGAGCAGTACTTC
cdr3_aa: CATSRDLALFYEQYF

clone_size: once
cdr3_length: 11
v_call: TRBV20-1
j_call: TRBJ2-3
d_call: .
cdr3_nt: TGCAGTGCTTTGGTTAGGAATACGCAGTATTTT
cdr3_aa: CSALVRNTQYF

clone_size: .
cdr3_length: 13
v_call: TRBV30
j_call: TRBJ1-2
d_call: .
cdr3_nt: TGTGCCTGGAGTGTAGGTGTTAACTATGGCTACACCTTC
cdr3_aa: CAWSVGVNYGYTF

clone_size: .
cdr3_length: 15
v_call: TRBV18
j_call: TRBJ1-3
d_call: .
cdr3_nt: TGTGCCAGCTCAGGGGTCCGTTCCTCTGGAAACACCATATATTTT
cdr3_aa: CASSGVRSSGNTIYF

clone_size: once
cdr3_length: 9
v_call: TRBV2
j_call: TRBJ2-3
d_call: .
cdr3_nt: TGTGCCAGCATCCAGACGCAGTATTTT
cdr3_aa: CASIQTQYF

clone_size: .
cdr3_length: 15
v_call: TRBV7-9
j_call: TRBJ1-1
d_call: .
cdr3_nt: TGTGCCAGCAGTACGCCCAGCCCACAGGTTCCTGGAGCTTTCTTT
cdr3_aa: CASSTPSPQVPGAFF